These 10 T cell receptor beta chains were sequenced from one sample in a study of blood T cell repertoires in COVID-19. Here immunoSEQ multiplex PCR was the method, and the copy in TCRdb shows in-frame clones only, minus some. The table lists more than 350,000 clones, about 90% of them singletons. Sequencing was performed on peripheral blood. Receptor source: a woman in her twenties or thirties with COVID-19, enrolled during active disease.

On this clone: The same CDR3 arises from other DNA sequences in this sample as well. V is TRBV5-1 and J is TRBJ2-1, with 12 bases aligning to TRBD2. Germline V lookup: CDR1 SGHRS, CDR2 YFSETQ. The CDR3 runs 17 residues. The V and J ends lost 0 bases and 4 bases, in that order; junction bases with no gene match: 5. The CDR3 here is CASSLGLLAGGYNEQFF. The CDR3, as DNA: TGCGCCAGCAGCTTGGGCCTACTAGCGGGGGGTTACAATGAGCAGTTCTTC.

This chain connects TRBV10-3 to TRBJ1-1; a possible D gene is TRBD1 (5 bases). This CDR3 has 20 amino acids. Trimming left V 7 bases short and J 5 bases short, with 35 bases between. The germline V gene has CDR1 ENHRY and CDR2 SYGVKD. Written as DNA, the CDR3 is TGTGCCATCACCGATCTTTTGTCGGAGACGAAAGCAGGGCTGGGGACTGAAGCTTTCTTT. Its translation: CAITDLLSETKAGLGTEAFF.

This clone appeared a single time. The chain couples TRBV28 to TRBJ2-7; 9 bases are shared with TRBD1. CDR1 is MDHEN and CDR2 is SYDVKM in the germline V gene. The V gene end was trimmed by 3 bases and the J gene end by 2 bases; junction bases not matched to a gene: 11. This CDR3 has 17 amino acids. CDR3 in DNA: TGTGCCAGCAGTTTTGTGACAGGGGGTTTTATCGCCTACGAGCAGTACTTC. Residues: CASSFVTGGFIAYEQYF.

The chain combines TRBV28 with TRBJ2-2, with 9 bases lining up with TRBD1. Trimming at V came to 2 bases and at J to 1 base, leaving 2 bases not matched to a gene. The germline gives CDR1 MDHEN, CDR2 SYDVKM. The CDR3 consists of 16 residues. This chain's CDR3 is CASSLGGQGNTGELFF. CDR3 nucleotide sequence: TGTGCCAGCAGTTTAGGGGGACAGGGGAACACCGGGGAGCTGTTTTTT.

The V gene is TRBV21-1, the J gene TRBJ2-7; the D segment call TRBD2 is taken from the table without a DNA check. TRBV21-1 represents a pseudogene. CDR3 length: 13 amino acids. The CDR3 DNA reads as TGTGCCAGCAGTAGCCCCCCCCTAAGGGAGCAGTACTTC. This codes for CASSSPPLREQYF.

The chain has TRBV7-9 and TRBJ2-7; TRBD1 matches 11 bases. CDR3 length: 16 amino acids. With V trimmed by 5 bases and J by 1 base, 7 bases remained unmatched. Germline CDR1 reads SEHNR; CDR2 reads FQNEAQ (reference sequence). As DNA, the CDR3 is TGTGCCAGCAGCCTAATAGGACAGGGGGCTTCCTACGAGCAGTACTTC. Translated: CASSLIGQGASYEQYF. The variable domain in full, completed from reference TRBV7-9 and TRBJ2-7, reads DTGVSQNPRHKITKRGQNVTFRCDPISEHNRLYWYRQTLGQGPEFLTYFQNEAQLEKSRLLSDRFSAERPKGSFSTLEIQRTEQGDSAMYLCASSLIGQGASYEQYFGPGTRLTVT.

The chain couples TRBV12-5 to TRBJ1-5; 8 nucleotides agree with TRBD1. Germline lookup yields CDR1 LGHNT and CDR2 FRNRAP. The junction had 5 bases not matched to a gene; V was cut back by 3 bases and J by 1 base. This CDR3 has 16 residues. This CDR3 is CASGFGQGVSNQPQHF. The CDR3, as DNA: TGTGCTAGTGGTTTTGGACAGGGAGTAAGCAATCAGCCCCAGCATTTT.

This clone was recorded once. As DNA, the CDR3 is TGTGCCAGCAGTTTTCAGGGATCCACTAATGAAAAACTGTTTTTT. Protein sequence: CASSFQGSTNEKLFF. The gene calls are TRBV28 and TRBJ1-4; tentative D call: TRBD1 (5 bases). V was cut by 3 bases and J by 2 bases, with 10 bases left in between. CDR3 length: 15 residues. Looked up from germline, CDR1 is MDHEN and CDR2 is SYDVKM.

The V and J genes are TRBV4-1 and TRBJ2-7, with D tentatively TRBD2 (6 bases). The V gene's germline CDR1 is MGHRA and CDR2 YSYEKL. The CDR3 loop spans 14 amino acids. Trimming left V 5 bases short and J 2 bases short, with 13 bases between. CDR3 protein: CASSSQPGAYEQYF. For the CDR3, the DNA is TGCGCCAGCAGCTCCCAGCCGGGAGCCTACGAGCAGTACTTC.

The sample holds one count of this clone. The chain links TRBV5-1 to TRBJ1-6; a weak D match, TRBD1 (5 bases). Germline CDR1 is SGHRS and CDR2 is YFSETQ. The CDR3 totals 16 residues. Deletions cut 0 bases from V and 8 bases from J, with 15 bases between. For the CDR3, the DNA is TGCGCCAGCAGCTTGGGTGGGGGACTCAGGGATTCACCCCTCCACTTT. Translation gives CASSLGGGLRDSPLHF.